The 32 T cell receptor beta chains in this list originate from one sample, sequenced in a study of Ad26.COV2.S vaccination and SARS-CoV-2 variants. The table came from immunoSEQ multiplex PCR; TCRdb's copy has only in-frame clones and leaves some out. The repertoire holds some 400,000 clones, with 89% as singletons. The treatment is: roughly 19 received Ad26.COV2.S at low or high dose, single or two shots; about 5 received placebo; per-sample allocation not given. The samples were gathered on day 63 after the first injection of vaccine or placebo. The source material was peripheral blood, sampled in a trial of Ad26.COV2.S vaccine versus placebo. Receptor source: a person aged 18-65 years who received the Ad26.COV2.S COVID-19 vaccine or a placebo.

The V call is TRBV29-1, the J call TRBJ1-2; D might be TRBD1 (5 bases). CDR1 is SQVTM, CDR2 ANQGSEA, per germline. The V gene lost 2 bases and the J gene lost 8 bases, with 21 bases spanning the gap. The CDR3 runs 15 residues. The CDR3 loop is CSVEPMGERSRGYTF. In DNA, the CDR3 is TGCAGCGTTGAACCTATGGGGGAGCGGTCGAGGGGCTACACCTTC. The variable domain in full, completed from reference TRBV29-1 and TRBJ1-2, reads SAVISQKPSRDICQRGTSLTIQCQVDSQVTMMFWYRQQPGQSLTLIATANQGSEATYESGFVIDKFPISRPNLTFSTLTVSNMSPEDSSIYLCSVEPMGERSRGYTFGSGTRLTVV.

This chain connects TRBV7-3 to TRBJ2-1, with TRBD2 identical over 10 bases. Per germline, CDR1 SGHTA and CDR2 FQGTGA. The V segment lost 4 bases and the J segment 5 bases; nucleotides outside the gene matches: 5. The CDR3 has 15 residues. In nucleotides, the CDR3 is TGTGCCAGCAGCTCCGGACTAGCGGCAAACAATGAGCAGTTCTTC. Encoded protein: CASSSGLAANNEQFF.

Here the CDR3 DNA reads TGTGCCAGCAGCTCTGGGGTAAGCCAAGAGACCCAGTACTTC. It yields the protein CASSSGVSQETQYF. The V gene is TRBV5-4, the J gene TRBJ2-5; no clear D. Germline V gives CDR1 SGHNT, CDR2 YYREEE (reference sequence). This CDR3 contains 14 residues. V was clipped by 3 bases and J by 1 base, with 10 bases between them.

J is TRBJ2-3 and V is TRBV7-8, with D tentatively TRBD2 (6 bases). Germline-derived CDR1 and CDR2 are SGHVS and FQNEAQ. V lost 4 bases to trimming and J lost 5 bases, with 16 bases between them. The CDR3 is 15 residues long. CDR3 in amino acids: CASSWDGSSVDTQYF. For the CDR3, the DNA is TGTGCCAGCAGCTGGGACGGGAGTAGTGTAGATACGCAGTATTTT.

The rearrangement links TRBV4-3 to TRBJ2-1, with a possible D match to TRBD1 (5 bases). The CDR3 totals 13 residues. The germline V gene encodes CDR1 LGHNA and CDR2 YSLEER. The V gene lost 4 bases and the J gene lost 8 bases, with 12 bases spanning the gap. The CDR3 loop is CASSRRQGDEQFF. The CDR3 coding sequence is TGCGCCAGCAGCCGACGTCAGGGCGATGAGCAGTTCTTC.

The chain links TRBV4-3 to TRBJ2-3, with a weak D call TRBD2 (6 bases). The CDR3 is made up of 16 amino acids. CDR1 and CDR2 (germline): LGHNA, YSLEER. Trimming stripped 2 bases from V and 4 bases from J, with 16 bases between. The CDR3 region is CASSQFGLGGADTQYF. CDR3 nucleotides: TGCGCCAGCAGCCAATTCGGCCTAGGAGGGGCAGATACGCAGTATTTT.

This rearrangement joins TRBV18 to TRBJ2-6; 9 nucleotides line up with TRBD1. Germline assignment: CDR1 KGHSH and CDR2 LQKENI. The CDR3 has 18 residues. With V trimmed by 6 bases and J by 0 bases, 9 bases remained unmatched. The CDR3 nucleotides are TGTGCCAGCTCTCTTTCCGGGACAGGGACCTCTGGGGCCAACGTCCTGACTTTC. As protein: CASSLSGTGTSGANVLTF.

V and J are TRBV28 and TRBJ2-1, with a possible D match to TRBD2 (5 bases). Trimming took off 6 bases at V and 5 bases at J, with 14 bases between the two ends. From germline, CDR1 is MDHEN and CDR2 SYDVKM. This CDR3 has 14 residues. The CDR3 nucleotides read TGTGCCAGCAGCGACTGGAGGAGAGACAATGAGCAGTTCTTC. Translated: CASSDWRRDNEQFF.

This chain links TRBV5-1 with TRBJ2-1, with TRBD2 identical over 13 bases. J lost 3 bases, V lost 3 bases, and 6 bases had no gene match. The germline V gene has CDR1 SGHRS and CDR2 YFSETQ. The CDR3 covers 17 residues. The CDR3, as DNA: TGCGCCAGCAGCTCGGGACTAGCGGGGACTAACTACAATGAGCAGTTCTTC. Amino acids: CASSSGLAGTNYNEQFF. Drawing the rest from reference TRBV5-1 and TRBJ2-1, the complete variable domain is KAGVTQTPRYLIKTRGQQVTLSCSPISGHRSVSWYQQTPGQGLQFLFEYFSETQRNKGNFPGRFSGRQFSNSRSEMNVSTLELGDSALYLCASSSGLAGTNYNEQFFGPGTRLTVL.

Here the CDR3 reads CASSLNPPVGPYEQYF. The CDR3 DNA is TGTGCCAGCAGCCTAAACCCCCCAGTGGGGCCCTACGAGCAGTACTTC. The rearrangement uses TRBV11-2 and TRBJ2-7, with D possibly matching TRBD1 (5 bases). Between the trimmed V and J ends, which lost 5 bases and 2 bases, there was a span of 19 bases. This CDR3 contains 16 residues. The germline CDR1 and CDR2 sequences are SGHAT and FQNNGV.

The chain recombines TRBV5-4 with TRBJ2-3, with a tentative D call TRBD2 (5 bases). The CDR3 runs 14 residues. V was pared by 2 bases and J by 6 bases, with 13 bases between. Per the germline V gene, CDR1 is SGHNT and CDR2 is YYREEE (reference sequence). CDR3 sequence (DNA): TGTGCCAGCAGCTTTATCAGCAGCGGCGATACGCAGTATTTT. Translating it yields CASSFISSGDTQYF.

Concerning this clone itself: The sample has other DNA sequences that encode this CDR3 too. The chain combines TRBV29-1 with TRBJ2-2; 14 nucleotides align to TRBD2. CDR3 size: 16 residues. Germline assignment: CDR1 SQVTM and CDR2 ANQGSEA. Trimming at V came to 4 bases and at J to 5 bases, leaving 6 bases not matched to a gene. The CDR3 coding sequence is TGCAGCGTTGGACTAGCGGGAGGGCCGGGGACCGGGGAGCTGTTTTTT. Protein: CSVGLAGGPGTGELFF.

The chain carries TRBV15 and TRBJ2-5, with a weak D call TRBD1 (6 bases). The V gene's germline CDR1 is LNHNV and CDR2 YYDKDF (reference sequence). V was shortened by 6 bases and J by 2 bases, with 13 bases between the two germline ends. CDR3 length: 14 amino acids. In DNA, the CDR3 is TGTGCCACCAGTACAGGGTCGGGGCAAGAGACCCAGTACTTC. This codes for CATSTGSGQETQYF.

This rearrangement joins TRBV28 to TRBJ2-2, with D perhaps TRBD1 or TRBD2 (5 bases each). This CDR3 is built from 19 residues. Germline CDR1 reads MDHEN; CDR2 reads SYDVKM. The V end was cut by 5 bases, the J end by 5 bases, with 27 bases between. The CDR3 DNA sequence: TGTGCCAGCAGTGGCACCCAAACCCAGGGACGGGGTCGGACCGGGGAGCTGTTTTTT. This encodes CASSGTQTQGRGRTGELFF.

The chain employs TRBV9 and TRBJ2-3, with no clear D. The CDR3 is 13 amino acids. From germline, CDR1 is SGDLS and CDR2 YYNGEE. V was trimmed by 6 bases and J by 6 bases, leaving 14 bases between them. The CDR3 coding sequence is TGTGCCAGCAACGCCAAACTCGATGATACGCAGTATTTT. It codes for CASNAKLDDTQYF. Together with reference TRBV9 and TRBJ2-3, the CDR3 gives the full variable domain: DSGVTQTPKHLITATGQRVTLRCSPRSGDLSVYWYQQSLDQGLQFLIQYYNGEERAKGNILERFSAQQFPDLHSELNLSSLELGDSALYFCASNAKLDDTQYFGPGTRLTVL.

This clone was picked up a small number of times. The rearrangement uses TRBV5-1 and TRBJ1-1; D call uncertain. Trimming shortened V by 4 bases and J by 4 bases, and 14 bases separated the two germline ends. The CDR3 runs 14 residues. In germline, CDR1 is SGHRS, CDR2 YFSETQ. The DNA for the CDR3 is TGCGCCAGCAGCCTCTGGGGTGAGCTCACTGAAGCTTTCTTT. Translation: CASSLWGELTEAFF.

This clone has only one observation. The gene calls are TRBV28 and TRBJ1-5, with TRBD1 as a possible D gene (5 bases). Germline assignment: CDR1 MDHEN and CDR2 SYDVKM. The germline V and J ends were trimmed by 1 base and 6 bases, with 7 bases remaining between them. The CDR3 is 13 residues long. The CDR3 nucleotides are TGTGCCAGCAGTTTATCCAGGGCTCAGCCCCAGCATTTT. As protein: CASSLSRAQPQHF.

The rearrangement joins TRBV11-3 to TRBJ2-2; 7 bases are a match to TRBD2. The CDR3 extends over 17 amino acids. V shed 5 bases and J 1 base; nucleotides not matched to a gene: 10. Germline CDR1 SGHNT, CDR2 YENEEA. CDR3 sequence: CASSGPLLAENTGELFF. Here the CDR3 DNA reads TGTGCCAGCAGCGGACCTCTCCTAGCGGAGAACACCGGGGAGCTGTTTTTT.

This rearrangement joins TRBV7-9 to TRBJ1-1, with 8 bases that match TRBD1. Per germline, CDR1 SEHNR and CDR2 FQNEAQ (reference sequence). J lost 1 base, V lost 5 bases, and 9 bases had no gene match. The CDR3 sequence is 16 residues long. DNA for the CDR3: TGTGCCAGCAGCCCTACAGGGGGATGGGAGAACACTGAAGCTTTCTTT. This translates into CASSPTGGWENTEAFF.

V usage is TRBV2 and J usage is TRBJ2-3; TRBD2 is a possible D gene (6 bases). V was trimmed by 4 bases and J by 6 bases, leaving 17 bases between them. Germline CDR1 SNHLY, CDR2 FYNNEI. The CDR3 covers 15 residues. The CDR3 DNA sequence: TGTGCCAGCAGTGCTCGAACAGGAGGGATGGATACGCAGTATTTT. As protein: CASSARTGGMDTQYF.

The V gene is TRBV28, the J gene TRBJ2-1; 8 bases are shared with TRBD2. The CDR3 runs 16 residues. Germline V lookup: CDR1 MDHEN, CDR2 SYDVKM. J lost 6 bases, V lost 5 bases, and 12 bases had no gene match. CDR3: CASSLSGIEGGNEQFF. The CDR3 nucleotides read TGTGCCAGCAGTCTTAGCGGGATAGAGGGGGGCAATGAGCAGTTCTTC.

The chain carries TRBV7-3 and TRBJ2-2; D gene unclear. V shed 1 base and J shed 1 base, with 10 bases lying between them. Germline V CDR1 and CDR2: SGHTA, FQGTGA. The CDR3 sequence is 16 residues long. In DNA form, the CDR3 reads TGTGCCAGCAGCTTAAGGGCTATAGGGAACACCGGGGAGCTGTTTTTT. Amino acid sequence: CASSLRAIGNTGELFF.

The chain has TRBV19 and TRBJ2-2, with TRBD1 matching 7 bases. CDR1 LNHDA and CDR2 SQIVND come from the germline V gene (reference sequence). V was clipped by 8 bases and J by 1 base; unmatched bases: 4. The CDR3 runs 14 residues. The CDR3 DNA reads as TGTGCCAGTGACACAGGGGTGAACACCGGGGAGCTGTTTTTT. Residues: CASDTGVNTGELFF.

The CDR3 loop is CASSPPAAGENIQYF. The CDR3 nucleotides are TGTGCCAGCAGTCCGCCGGCCGCGGGGGAAAACATTCAGTACTTC. The chain recombines TRBV27 with TRBJ2-4, with 7 bases fitting TRBD2. CDR1 is MNHEY, CDR2 SMNVEV, per germline (reference sequence). The CDR3 is 15 amino acids. The V gene end was trimmed by 5 bases and the J gene end by 5 bases; junction bases not matched to a gene: 9.

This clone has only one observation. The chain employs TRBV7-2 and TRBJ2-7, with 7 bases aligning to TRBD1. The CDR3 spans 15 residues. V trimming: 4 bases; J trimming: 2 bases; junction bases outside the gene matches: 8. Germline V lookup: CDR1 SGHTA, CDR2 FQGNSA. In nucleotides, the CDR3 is TGTGCCAGCAGCTCGCCAGGGGGAATTACCTACGAGCAGTACTTC. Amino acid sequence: CASSSPGGITYEQYF.

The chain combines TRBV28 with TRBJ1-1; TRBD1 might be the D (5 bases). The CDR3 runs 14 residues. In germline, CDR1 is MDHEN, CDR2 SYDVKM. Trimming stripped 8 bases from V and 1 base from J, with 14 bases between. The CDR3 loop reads CASAPGGGNTEAFF. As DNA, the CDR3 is TGTGCCAGCGCCCCCGGGGGGGGGAACACTGAAGCTTTCTTT.

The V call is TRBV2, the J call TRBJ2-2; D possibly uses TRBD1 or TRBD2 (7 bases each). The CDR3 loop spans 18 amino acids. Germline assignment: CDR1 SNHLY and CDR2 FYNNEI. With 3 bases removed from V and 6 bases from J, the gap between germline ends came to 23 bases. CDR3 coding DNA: TGTGCCAGCAGTGACCCCTTGGGAGGGGGCGCATCCGCCGGGGAGCTGTTTTTT. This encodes CASSDPLGGGASAGELFF.

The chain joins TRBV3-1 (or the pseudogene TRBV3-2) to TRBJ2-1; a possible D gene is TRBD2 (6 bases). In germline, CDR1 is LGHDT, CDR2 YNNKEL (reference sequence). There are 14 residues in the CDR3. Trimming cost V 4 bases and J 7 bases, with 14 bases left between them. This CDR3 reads CASSPQIAANEQFF. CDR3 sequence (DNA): TGTGCCAGCAGCCCCCAGATAGCGGCAAATGAGCAGTTCTTC.

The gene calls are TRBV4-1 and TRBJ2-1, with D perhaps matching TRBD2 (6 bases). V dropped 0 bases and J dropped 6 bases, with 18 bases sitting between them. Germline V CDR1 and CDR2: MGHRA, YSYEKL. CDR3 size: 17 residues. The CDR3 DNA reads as TGCGCCAGCAGCCAAGAGGGACTTATAGGGGCCACCAATGAGCAGTTCTTC. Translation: CASSQEGLIGATNEQFF.

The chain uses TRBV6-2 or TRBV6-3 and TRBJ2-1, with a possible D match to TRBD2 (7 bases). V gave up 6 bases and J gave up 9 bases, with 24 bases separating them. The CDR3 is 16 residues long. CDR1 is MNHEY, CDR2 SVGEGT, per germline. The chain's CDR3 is CASSPHGGARAGEQFF. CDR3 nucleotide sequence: TGTGCCAGCAGCCCCCATGGGGGGGCGCGGGCGGGTGAGCAGTTCTTC.

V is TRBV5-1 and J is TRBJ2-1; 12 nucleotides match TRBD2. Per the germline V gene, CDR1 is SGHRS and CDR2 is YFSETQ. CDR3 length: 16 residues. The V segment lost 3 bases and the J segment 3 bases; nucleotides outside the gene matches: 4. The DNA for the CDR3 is TGCGCCAGCAGCTCCCCGGGACTAGCGGGCTACAATGAGCAGTTCTTC. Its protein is CASSSPGLAGYNEQFF.

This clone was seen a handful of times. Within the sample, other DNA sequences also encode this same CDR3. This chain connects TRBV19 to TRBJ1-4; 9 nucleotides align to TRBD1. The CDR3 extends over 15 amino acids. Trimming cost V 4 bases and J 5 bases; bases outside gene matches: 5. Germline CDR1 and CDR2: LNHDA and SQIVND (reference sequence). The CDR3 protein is CASSTGTGGNEKLFF. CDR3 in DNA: TGTGCCAGTAGTACCGGAACAGGGGGCAATGAAAAACTGTTTTTT.